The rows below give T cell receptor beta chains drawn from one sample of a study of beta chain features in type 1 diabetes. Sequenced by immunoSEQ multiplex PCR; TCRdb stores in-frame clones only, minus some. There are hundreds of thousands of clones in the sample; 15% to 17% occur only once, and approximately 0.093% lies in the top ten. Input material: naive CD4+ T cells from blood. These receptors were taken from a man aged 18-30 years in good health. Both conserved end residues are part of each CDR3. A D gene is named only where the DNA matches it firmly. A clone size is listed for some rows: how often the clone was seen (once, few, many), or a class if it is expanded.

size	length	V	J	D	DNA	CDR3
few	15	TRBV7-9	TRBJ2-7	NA	TGTGCCAGCAGCTCCCGGGACAATTTGCACTACGAGCAGTACTTC	CASSSRDNLHYEQYF
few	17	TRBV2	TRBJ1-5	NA	TGTGCCAGCACCTATGGAGGGGTCTCTGGCGGCAATCAGCCCCAGCATTTT	CASTYGGVSGGNQPQHF
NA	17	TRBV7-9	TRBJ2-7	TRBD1	TGTGCCAGCAGCCCGATAGAGCCTCGGGACAGGGCCTACGAGCAGTACTTC	CASSPIEPRDRAYEQYF
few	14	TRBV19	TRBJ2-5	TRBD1	TGTGCCAGTAGCCCGACAGGGGCCGGGGAGACCCAGTACTTC	CASSPTGAGETQYF
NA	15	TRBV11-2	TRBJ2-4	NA	TGTGCCAGCAGCACTCTGACGGGGCCGGTGAACATTCAGTACTTC	CASSTLTGPVNIQYF
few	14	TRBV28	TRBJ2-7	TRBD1	TGTGCCAGCAGTTCCACAGGGGGCGGGTACGAGCAGTACTTC	CASSSTGGGYEQYF
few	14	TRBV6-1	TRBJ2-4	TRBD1	TGTGCCAGCAGTGTTGGGACAGGAAAAAACATTCAGTACTTC	CASSVGTGKNIQYF
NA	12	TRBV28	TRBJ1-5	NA	TGTGCCAGCAGAAGGAGCAATCAGCCCCAGCATTTT	CASRRSNQPQHF
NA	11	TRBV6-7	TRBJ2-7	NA	TGTGCCAACTTATACGGTGGCGAGCAGTACTTC	CANLYGGEQYF
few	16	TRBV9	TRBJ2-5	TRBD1	TGTGCCAGCAGCGTAGTCGGGACAGGGGGCGCAGAGACCCAGTACTTC	CASSVVGTGGAETQYF
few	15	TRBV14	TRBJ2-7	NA	TGTGCCAGCAGTCCGTCCGGGACAAAGCCTACGACGCAGTACTTC	CASSPSGTKPTTQYF
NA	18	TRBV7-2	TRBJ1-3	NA	TGTGCCAGCAGCCTCAGCGTTGCCCTCCGAGGCTCTGGAAACACCATATATTTT	CASSLSVALRGSGNTIYF
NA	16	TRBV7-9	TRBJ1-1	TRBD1	TGTGCCAGCAGCGTTATGGGACAGAGCGTAAACACTGAAGCTTTCTTT	CASSVMGQSVNTEAFF